This T cell receptor (beta chain) was recorded in a study of HIV-infected patients and healthy controls. Judged by abundance, this clonotype is medium-sized. No cell fractionation was done, so the repertoire covers all unsorted peripheral blood T cells. From germline, CDR1 is SGHAT and CDR2 FQNNGV. The CDR3 contains 18 residues. V lost 1 base, J lost 6 bases, and 13 bases stayed unmatched. Reverse transcription used around 500 ng RNA and constant-region primers for alpha and beta. Alpha and beta chain libraries were made separately by chain-specific third strand synthesis with multiplexing indices. TCRdb reprocessed the 5' RACE reads with MiXCR, giving one entry per CDR3 protein. This table holds roughly 18,000 distinct CDR3 sequences, roughly 9% found once.

This sequence joins TRBV11-2 and TRBJ2-1; 9 nucleotides agree with TRBD2. The sample comprised blood. This clonotype originated in an adult in good health. CDR3 bases: TGTGCCAGCAGCTTAGTTTTTCCCGTAGCGGGAGCCCCCAATGAGCAGTTCTTC. Translated: CASSLVFPVAGAPNEQFF.